A single sample is the source of the 6 T cell receptor beta chains below, sequenced in a study of shared clonotypes between healthy human individuals. TCRdb's copy holds only in-frame clones and misses some; the assay was immunoSEQ multiplex PCR. The repertoire holds approximately 2,300,000 clones, with about nine tenths as singletons. Sequenced sample: naive CD4+ T cells from PBMCs. Indicated subset: CD45RA+ positively selected. All receptors come from a young man in good health. Some clones in this sample may be carry-over from other donors' samples.

The chain combines TRBV7-8 with TRBJ1-1; 7 nucleotides line up with TRBD1. With V trimmed by 1 base and J by 3 bases, 5 bases remained unmatched. The CDR3 extends over 15 amino acids. Germline values: CDR1 SGHVS, CDR2 FQNEAQ. The CDR3 region has the DNA TGTGCCAGCAGCTTAGGTCCACAGGGGTACACTGAAGCTTTCTTT. It codes for CASSLGPQGYTEAFF.

The chain combines TRBV19 with TRBJ1-5; no clear D. CDR3 length: 15 residues. V shed 6 bases and J shed 5 bases, with 17 bases lying between them. CDR1 is LNHDA and CDR2 is SQIVND in the germline V gene (reference sequence). CDR3: CASSPAEGQHQPQHF. DNA of the CDR3: TGTGCCAGTAGCCCGGCTGAGGGCCAGCATCAGCCCCAGCATTTT.

The rearrangement joins TRBV4-1 to TRBJ1-5, with D tentatively TRBD1 (5 bases). Per germline, CDR1 MGHRA and CDR2 YSYEKL. The CDR3 covers 14 residues. Trimming cost V 0 bases and J 9 bases, with 12 bases left between them. The CDR3 loop is CASSQEQGERPQHF. CDR3 coding DNA: TGCGCCAGCAGCCAAGAACAAGGGGAAAGGCCCCAGCATTTT.

The rearrangement uses TRBV27 and TRBJ1-1, with D maybe TRBD1 (6 bases). V was clipped by 4 bases and J by 3 bases, with 9 bases between them. The CDR3 totals 13 residues. Germline V CDR1 and CDR2: MNHEY, SMNVEV (reference sequence). In DNA form, the CDR3 reads TGTGCCAGCAGTTCCCAGGGGTACACTGAAGCTTTCTTT. It encodes CASSSQGYTEAFF.

A note on this clone: Other DNA sequences in the same sample also yield this CDR3. The V and J genes are TRBV28 and TRBJ1-2; D not certain. The V gene lost 3 bases and the J gene lost 5 bases, with 7 bases spanning the gap. Germline V CDR1 and CDR2: MDHEN, SYDVKM. This CDR3 is built from 12 residues. Written as DNA, the CDR3 is TGTGCCAGCAGTTTCTCCGTTTATGGCTACACCTTC. This encodes CASSFSVYGYTF.

This clone was seen once. Other nucleotide sequences in the sample specify the same CDR3. V is TRBV6-5 and J is TRBJ1-1, with no clear D. The CDR3 totals 13 residues. Trimming pared 2 bases from V and 1 base from J, leaving 5 bases between. Germline CDR1 reads MNHEY; CDR2 reads SVGAGI. The CDR3 here is CASSYAPNTEAFF. The DNA of the CDR3 is TGTGCCAGCAGTTACGCCCCGAACACTGAAGCTTTCTTT.